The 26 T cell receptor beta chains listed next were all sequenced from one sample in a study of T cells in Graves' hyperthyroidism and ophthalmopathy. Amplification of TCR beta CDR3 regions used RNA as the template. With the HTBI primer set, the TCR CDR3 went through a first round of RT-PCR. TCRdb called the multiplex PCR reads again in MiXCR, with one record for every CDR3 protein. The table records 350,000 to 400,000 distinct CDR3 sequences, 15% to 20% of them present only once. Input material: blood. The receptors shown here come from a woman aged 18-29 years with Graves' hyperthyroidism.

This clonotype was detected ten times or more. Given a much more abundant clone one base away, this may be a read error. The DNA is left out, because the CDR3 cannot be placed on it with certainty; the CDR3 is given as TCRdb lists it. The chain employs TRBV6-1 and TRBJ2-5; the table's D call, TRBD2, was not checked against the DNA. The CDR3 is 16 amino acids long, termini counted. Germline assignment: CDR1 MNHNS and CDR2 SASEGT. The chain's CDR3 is CASSPFGGGTQETRYF.

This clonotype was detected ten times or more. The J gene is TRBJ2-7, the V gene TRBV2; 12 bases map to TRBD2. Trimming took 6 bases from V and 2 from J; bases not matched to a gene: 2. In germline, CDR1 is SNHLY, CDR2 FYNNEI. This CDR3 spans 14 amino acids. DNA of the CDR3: TGTGCCAGCAGGACTAGCGGGGGTACCTACGAGCAGTACTTC. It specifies CASRTSGGTYEQYF.

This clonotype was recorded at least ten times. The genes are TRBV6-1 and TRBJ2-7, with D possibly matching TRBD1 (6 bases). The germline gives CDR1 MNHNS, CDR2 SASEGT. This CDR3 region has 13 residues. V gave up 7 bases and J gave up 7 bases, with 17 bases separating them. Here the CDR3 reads CASKWTELREQYF. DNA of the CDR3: TGTGCCAGCAAGTGGACAGAATTGAGGGAGCAGTACTTC.

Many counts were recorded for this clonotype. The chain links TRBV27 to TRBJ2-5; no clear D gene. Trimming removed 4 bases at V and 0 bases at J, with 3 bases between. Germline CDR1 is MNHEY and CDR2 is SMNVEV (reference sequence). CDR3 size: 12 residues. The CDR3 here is CASSSDQETQYF. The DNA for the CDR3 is TGTGCCAGCAGTTCGGACCAAGAGACCCAGTACTTC.

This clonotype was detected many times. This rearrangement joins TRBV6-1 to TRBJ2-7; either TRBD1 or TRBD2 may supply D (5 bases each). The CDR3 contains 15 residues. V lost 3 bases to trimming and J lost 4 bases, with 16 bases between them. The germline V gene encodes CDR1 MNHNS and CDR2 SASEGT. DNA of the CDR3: TGTGCCAGCAGTGAGAGAGGGACGTTCGGATACGAGCAGTACTTC. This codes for CASSERGTFGYEQYF.

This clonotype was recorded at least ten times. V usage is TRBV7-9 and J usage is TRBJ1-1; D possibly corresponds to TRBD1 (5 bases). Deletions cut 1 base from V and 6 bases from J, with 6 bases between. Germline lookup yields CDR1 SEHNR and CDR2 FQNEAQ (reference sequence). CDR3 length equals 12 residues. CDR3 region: CASSLEQAEAFF. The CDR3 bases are TGTGCCAGCAGCTTAGAACAGGCTGAAGCTTTCTTT. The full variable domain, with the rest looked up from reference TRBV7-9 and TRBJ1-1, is DTGVSQNPRHKITKRGQNVTFRCDPISEHNRLYWYRQTLGQGPEFLTYFQNEAQLEKSRLLSDRFSAERPKGSFSTLEIQRTEQGDSAMYLCASSLEQAEAFFGQGTRLTVV.

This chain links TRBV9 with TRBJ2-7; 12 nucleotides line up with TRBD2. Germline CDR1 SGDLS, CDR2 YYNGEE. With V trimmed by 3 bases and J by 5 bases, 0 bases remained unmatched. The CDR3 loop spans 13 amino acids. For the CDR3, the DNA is TGTGCCAGCAGCGGGACTAGCGGGAACGAGCAGTACTTC. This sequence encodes CASSGTSGNEQYF. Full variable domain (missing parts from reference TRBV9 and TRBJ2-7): DSGVTQTPKHLITATGQRVTLRCSPRSGDLSVYWYQQSLDQGLQFLIQYYNGEERAKGNILERFSAQQFPDLHSELNLSSLELGDSALYFCASSGTSGNEQYFGPGTRLTVT.

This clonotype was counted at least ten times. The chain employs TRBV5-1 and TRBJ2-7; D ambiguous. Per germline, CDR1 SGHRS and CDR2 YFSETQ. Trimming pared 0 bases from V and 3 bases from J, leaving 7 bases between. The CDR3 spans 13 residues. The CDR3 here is CASSLADNYEQYF. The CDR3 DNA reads TGCGCCAGCAGCTTGGCGGATAACTACGAGCAGTACTTC.

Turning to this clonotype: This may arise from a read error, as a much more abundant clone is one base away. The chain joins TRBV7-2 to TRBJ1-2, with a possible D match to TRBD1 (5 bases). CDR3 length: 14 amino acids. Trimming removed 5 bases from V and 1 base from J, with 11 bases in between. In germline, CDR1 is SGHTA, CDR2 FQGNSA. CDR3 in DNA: TGTACCAGCAGCCCCCAGGGATTTAACTATGGCTACACCTTC. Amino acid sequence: CTSSPQGFNYGYTF. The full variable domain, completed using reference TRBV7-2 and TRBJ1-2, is GAGVSQSPSNKVTEKGKDVELRCDPISGHTALYWYRQSLGQGLEFLIYFQGNSAPDKSGLPSDRFSAERTGGSVSTLTIQRTQQEDSAVYLCTSSPQGFNYGYTFGSGTRLTVV.

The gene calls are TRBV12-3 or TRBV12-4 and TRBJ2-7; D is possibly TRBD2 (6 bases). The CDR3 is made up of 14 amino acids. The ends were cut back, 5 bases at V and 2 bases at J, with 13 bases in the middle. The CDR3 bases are TGTGCCAGCAGTCCAGCGGGCCAAACCTACGAGCAGTACTTC. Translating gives CASSPAGQTYEQYF.

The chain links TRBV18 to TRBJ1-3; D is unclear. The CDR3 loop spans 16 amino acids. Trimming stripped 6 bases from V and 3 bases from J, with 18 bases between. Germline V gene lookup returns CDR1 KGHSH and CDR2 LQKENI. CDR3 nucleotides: TGTGCCAGCTCCCCTCGTCCGGCTGATTATGGAAACACCATATATTTT. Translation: CASSPRPADYGNTIYF.

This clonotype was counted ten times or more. As DNA, the CDR3 is TGCAGTGCCAGAATACCATACTCAGGGTTTCGGGCCAACGTCCTGACTTTC. This translates into CSARIPYSGFRANVLTF. V and J are TRBV20-1 and TRBJ2-6; perhaps TRBD1 as D (5 bases). V was shortened by 6 bases and J by 5 bases, with 23 bases between the two germline ends. This CDR3 spans 17 amino acids. The V gene's germline CDR1 is DFQATT and CDR2 SNEGSKA (reference sequence).

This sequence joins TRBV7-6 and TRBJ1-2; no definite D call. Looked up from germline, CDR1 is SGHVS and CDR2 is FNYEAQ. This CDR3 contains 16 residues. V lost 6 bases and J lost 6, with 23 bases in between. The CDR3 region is CASSSGDLPSADGYTF. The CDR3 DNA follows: TGTGCCAGCAGTTCCGGGGATCTCCCCTCCGCGGATGGCTACACCTTC.

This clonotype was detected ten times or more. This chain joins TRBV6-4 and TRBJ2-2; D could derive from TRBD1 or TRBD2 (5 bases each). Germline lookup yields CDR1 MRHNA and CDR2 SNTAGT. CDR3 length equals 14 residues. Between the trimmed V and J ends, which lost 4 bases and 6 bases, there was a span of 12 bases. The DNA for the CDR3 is TGTGCCAGCAGTGGGGACGAACTTCCCGGGGAGCTGTTTTTT. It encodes CASSGDELPGELFF.

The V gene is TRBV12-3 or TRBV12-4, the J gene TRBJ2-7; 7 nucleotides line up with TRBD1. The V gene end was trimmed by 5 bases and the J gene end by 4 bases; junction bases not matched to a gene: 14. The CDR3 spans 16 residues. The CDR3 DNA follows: TGTGCCAGCAGTGCTAAGGGGGCTCCTCGACGTTACGAGCAGTACTTC. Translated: CASSAKGAPRRYEQYF.

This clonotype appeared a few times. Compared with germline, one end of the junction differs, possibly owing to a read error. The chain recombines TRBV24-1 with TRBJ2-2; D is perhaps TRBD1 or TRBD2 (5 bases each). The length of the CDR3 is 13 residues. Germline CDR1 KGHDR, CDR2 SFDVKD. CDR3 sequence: CATQPGTTGELLF. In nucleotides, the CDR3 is TGTGCCACCCAACCGGGGACCACCGGGGAGCTGCTTTTT.

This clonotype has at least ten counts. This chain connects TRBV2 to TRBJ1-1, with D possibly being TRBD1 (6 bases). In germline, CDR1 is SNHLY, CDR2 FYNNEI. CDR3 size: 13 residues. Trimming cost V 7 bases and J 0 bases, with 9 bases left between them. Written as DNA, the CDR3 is TGTGCCAGCACCCGACAGGTGAACACTGAAGCTTTCTTT. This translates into CASTRQVNTEAFF.

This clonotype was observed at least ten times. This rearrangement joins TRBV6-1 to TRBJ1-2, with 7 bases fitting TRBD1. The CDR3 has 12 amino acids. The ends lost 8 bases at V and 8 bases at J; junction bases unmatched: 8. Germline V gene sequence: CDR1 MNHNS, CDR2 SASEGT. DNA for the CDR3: TGTGCCAGCGCCAGACAGGGTTACGGCTACACCTTC. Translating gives CASARQGYGYTF.

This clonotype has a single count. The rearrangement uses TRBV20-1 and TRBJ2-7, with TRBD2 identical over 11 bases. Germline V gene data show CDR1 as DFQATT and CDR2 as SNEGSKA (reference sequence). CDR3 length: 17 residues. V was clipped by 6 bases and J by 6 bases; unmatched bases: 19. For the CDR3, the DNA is TGCAGTGCAACCCATGCCAGGAGTAGCGGGGGGGCGGGCGAGCAGTACTTC. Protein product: CSATHARSSGGAGEQYF.

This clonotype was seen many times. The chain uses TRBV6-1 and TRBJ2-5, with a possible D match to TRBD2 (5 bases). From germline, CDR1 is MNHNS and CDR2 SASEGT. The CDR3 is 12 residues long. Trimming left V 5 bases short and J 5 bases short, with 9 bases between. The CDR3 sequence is CASSQLGETQYF. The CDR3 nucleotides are TGTGCCAGCAGTCAACTAGGGGAGACCCAGTACTTC.

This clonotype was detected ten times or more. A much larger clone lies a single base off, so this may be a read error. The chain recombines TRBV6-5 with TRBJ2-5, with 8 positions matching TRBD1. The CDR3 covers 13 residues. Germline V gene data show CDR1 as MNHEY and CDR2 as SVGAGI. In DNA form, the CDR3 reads TGTGCCAGCAGTTACTCGGGACAGGAGACCCAGTGCTTC. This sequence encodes CASSYSGQETQCF.

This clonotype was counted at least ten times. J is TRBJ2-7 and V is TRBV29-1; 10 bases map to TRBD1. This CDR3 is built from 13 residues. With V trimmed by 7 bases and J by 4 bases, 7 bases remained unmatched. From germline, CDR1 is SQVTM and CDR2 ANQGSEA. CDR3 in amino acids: CSAGQGVSYEQYF. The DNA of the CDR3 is TGCAGCGCAGGACAGGGGGTGTCGTACGAGCAGTACTTC.

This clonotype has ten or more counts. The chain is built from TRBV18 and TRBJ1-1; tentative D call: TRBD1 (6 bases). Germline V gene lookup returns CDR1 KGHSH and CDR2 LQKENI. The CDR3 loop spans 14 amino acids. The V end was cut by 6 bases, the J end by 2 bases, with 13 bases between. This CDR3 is CASSKGEPNTEAFF. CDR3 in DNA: TGTGCCAGCTCCAAGGGGGAACCCAACACTGAAGCTTTCTTT.

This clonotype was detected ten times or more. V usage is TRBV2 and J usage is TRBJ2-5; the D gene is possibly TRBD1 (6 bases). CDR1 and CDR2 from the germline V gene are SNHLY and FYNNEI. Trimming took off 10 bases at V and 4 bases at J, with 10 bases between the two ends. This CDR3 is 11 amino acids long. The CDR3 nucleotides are TGTGCCACCCCCAGGGGAGAGACCCAGTACTTC. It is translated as CATPRGETQYF.

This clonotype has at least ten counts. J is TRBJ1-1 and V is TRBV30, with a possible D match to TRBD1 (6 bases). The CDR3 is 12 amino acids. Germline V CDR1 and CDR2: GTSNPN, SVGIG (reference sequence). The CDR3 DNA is TGTGCGCGACATGACGGGGGGCCTGAAGCTTTCTTT. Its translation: CARHDGGPEAFF.

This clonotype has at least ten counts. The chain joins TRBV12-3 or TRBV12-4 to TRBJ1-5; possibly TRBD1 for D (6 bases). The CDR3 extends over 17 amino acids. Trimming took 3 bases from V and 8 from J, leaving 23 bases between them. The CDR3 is CASSFTGGLWESKPQHF. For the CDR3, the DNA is TGTGCCAGCAGTTTCACCGGGGGCCTGTGGGAATCAAAGCCCCAGCATTTT.